This is a list of T cell receptor beta chains from one sample in a study of T cells after yellow fever vaccination. TCRdb passed the 5' RACE reads through MiXCR, listing each CDR3 protein once. The repertoire holds approximately 250,000 distinct CDR3 sequences, approximately 6.3% seen once, with roughly 1% in the top ten. This specimen consisted of CD4+ T cells sorted from PBMCs, obtained on the day of the yellow fever booster vaccination. These receptors were collected from a man aged 25 to 40 who received the YFV17D yellow fever vaccine. Both conserved end residues are part of each CDR3. The order of the fields is V gene, D gene, clone size, J gene, CDR3 length, CDR3 DNA, CDR3 protein. The D gene is left open where the match is weak. Not all rows give a size; the values are once, few, many and, for expanded clones, a class.

v_call: TRBV20-1
d_call: -
clone_size: -
j_call: TRBJ2-7
cdr3_length: 12
cdr3_nt: TGCAGTGCTAGATCTGACACCCGCGAGCAGTACTTC
cdr3_aa: CSARSDTREQYF

v_call: TRBV24-1
d_call: -
clone_size: -
j_call: TRBJ1-5
cdr3_length: 13
cdr3_nt: TGTGCCACCAGTGACTCACCGAATCAGCCCCAGCATTTT
cdr3_aa: CATSDSPNQPQHF

v_call: TRBV6-2/TRBV6-3
d_call: -
clone_size: few
j_call: TRBJ2-7
cdr3_length: 12
cdr3_nt: TGTGCCAGCAATCTTGCCTCGGGAGAGCAGTACTTC
cdr3_aa: CASNLASGEQYF

v_call: TRBV20-1
d_call: TRBD2
clone_size: few
j_call: TRBJ2-7
cdr3_length: 14
cdr3_nt: TGCAGTGCTAGAGCTAGCGGGAGAGGGTACGAGCAGTACTTC
cdr3_aa: CSARASGRGYEQYF

v_call: TRBV4-3
d_call: TRBD2
clone_size: many
j_call: TRBJ2-3
cdr3_length: 13
cdr3_nt: TGCGCCAGCAGCCCTGGGTCGCGGGGGTCGAGGTATTTT
cdr3_aa: CASSPGSRGSRYF

v_call: TRBV4-2
d_call: -
clone_size: -
j_call: TRBJ2-6
cdr3_length: 18
cdr3_nt: TGTGCCAGCAGCCAAGGGTCTCATACGACCTCTGGGGCCAACGTCCTGACTTTC
cdr3_aa: CASSQGSHTTSGANVLTF

v_call: TRBV5-8
d_call: TRBD1
clone_size: many
j_call: TRBJ2-7
cdr3_length: 14
cdr3_nt: TGTGCCAGCATCGGGGACAGGGGGCGGACCGAGCAGTACTTC
cdr3_aa: CASIGDRGRTEQYF

v_call: TRBV5-1
d_call: -
clone_size: many
j_call: TRBJ2-7
cdr3_length: 12
cdr3_nt: TGTGCCAGCAGCCGAGACTTCTACGAGCAGTACTTC
cdr3_aa: CASSRDFYEQYF

v_call: TRBV20-1
d_call: -
clone_size: few
j_call: TRBJ1-1
cdr3_length: 14
cdr3_nt: TGCAGTGCTAGAGAGGGAAACATGAACACTGAAGCTTTCTTT
cdr3_aa: CSAREGNMNTEAFF

v_call: TRBV20-1
d_call: -
clone_size: -
j_call: TRBJ2-2
cdr3_length: 17
cdr3_nt: TGCAGTGCTAGAGGGCTCCCACGAAGGGGGGACACCGGGGAGCTGTTTTTT
cdr3_aa: CSARGLPRRGDTGELFF

v_call: TRBV5-6
d_call: -
clone_size: many
j_call: TRBJ2-3
cdr3_length: 14
cdr3_nt: TGTGCCAGCAGCCGCGTGCGGAGGGGGGATACGCAGTATTTT
cdr3_aa: CASSRVRRGDTQYF

v_call: TRBV29-1
d_call: -
clone_size: many
j_call: TRBJ1-1
cdr3_length: 13
cdr3_nt: TGCAGCGTTGATTTACAGGGTTACACTGAAGCTTTCTTT
cdr3_aa: CSVDLQGYTEAFF

v_call: TRBV7-2
d_call: TRBD1
clone_size: few
j_call: TRBJ1-2
cdr3_length: 15
cdr3_nt: TGTGCCAGCAGCCCTGGGGGACAGGGGCCCTATGGCTACACCTTC
cdr3_aa: CASSPGGQGPYGYTF

v_call: TRBV12-3/TRBV12-4
d_call: TRBD2
clone_size: few
j_call: TRBJ2-3
cdr3_length: 14
cdr3_nt: TGTGCCAGCAGTTTCACAGCGGGAGCAGATACGCAGTATTTT
cdr3_aa: CASSFTAGADTQYF

v_call: TRBV29-1
d_call: -
clone_size: many
j_call: TRBJ2-5
cdr3_length: 17
cdr3_nt: TGCAGCGCCGACGTGGGGGCGGGGAGGGAAGGAGAAGAGACCCAGTACTTC
cdr3_aa: CSADVGAGREGEETQYF

v_call: TRBV5-5
d_call: TRBD2
clone_size: many
j_call: TRBJ2-2
cdr3_length: 16
cdr3_nt: TGTGCCAGCAGCCCCGGGAGGCAGGGCGGCACCGGGGAGCTGTTTTTT
cdr3_aa: CASSPGRQGGTGELFF

v_call: TRBV7-9
d_call: TRBD1
clone_size: many
j_call: TRBJ1-5
cdr3_length: 15
cdr3_nt: TGTGCCAGCAGCTTAGGGGACAGTCATAATCAGCCCCAGCATTTT
cdr3_aa: CASSLGDSHNQPQHF

v_call: TRBV6-2/TRBV6-3
d_call: -
clone_size: -
j_call: TRBJ2-7
cdr3_length: 15
cdr3_nt: TGTGCCAGCAGTAGGACCATCGGTTTTCCCTACGAGCAGTACTTC
cdr3_aa: CASSRTIGFPYEQYF

v_call: TRBV18
d_call: -
clone_size: many
j_call: TRBJ2-2
cdr3_length: 14
cdr3_nt: TGTGCCAGCTCACCAGCTGGCGGAACCGGGGAGCTGTTTTTT
cdr3_aa: CASSPAGGTGELFF

v_call: TRBV27
d_call: TRBD2
clone_size: few
j_call: TRBJ2-3
cdr3_length: 15
cdr3_nt: TGTGCCAGCAGTGATAGCGGGAGGGTCACAGATACGCAGTATTTT
cdr3_aa: CASSDSGRVTDTQYF

v_call: TRBV7-2
d_call: -
clone_size: few
j_call: TRBJ1-4
cdr3_length: 14
cdr3_nt: TGTGCCAGCAGCTTATTCGGCAATAATGAAAAACTGTTTTTT
cdr3_aa: CASSLFGNNEKLFF

v_call: TRBV20-1
d_call: TRBD2
clone_size: many
j_call: TRBJ2-7
cdr3_length: 14
cdr3_nt: TGCAGTGCTTCCCGACTAGCGGGAGCCTACGAGCAGTACTTC
cdr3_aa: CSASRLAGAYEQYF

v_call: TRBV7-9
d_call: -
clone_size: many
j_call: TRBJ2-7
cdr3_length: 14
cdr3_nt: TGTGCCAGCAGCTTAATAGTCGTGGGGAGCGAGCAGTACTTC
cdr3_aa: CASSLIVVGSEQYF

v_call: TRBV20-1
d_call: -
clone_size: -
j_call: TRBJ1-1
cdr3_length: 11
cdr3_nt: TGCAGTGCGATCGATTACACTGAAGCTTTCTTT
cdr3_aa: CSAIDYTEAFF

v_call: TRBV5-1
d_call: -
clone_size: many
j_call: TRBJ2-3
cdr3_length: 14
cdr3_nt: TGCGCCAGCAGCTTGGGCGGGGGCACAGATACGCAGTATTTT
cdr3_aa: CASSLGGGTDTQYF

v_call: TRBV7-6
d_call: -
clone_size: -
j_call: TRBJ2-2
cdr3_length: 17
cdr3_nt: TGTGCCAGCAGCTTACGGCCCGCGGGTATGAACACCGGGGAGCTGTTTTTT
cdr3_aa: CASSLRPAGMNTGELFF

v_call: TRBV7-9
d_call: TRBD1
clone_size: many
j_call: TRBJ2-5
cdr3_length: 15
cdr3_nt: TGTGCCAGCAGCTTAGCCGGACAGGGGTTTGAGACCCAGTACTTC
cdr3_aa: CASSLAGQGFETQYF

v_call: TRBV6-1
d_call: TRBD2
clone_size: few
j_call: TRBJ2-3
cdr3_length: 19
cdr3_nt: TGTGCCAGCAGTGTAGCTAGCGGGAGGGCCTTCAGTAGCACAGATACGCAGTATTTT
cdr3_aa: CASSVASGRAFSSTDTQYF

v_call: TRBV10-3
d_call: TRBD2
clone_size: many
j_call: TRBJ2-1
cdr3_length: 15
cdr3_nt: TGTGCCATCAGTGATGGAGGCGGGAGGGACAATGAGCAGTTCTTC
cdr3_aa: CAISDGGGRDNEQFF